This TCR beta chain comes out of a study of T cells after yellow fever vaccination. A universal primer site and UMIs were added as TCR cDNA was made by 5'RACE template switching. A single record per CDR3 protein comes from TCRdb applying MiXCR to the 5' RACE reads. The sample contains 300,000 to 450,000 distinct CDR3 sequences, 7% to 10% of which appear only once. Study-level results: One caveat is that FACS-sorted repertoires could contain abundant clonotypes contaminating from the bulk population.

Germline V gene lookup returns CDR1 SGHVS and CDR2 FQNEAQ. V lost 1 base and J 5 bases, leaving 17 bases between the germline ends. This CDR3 comprises 16 residues. As regards this clonotype: Its target is not known.

The gene calls are TRBV7-8 and TRBJ2-5; weak D call: TRBD2 (5 bases). The sample consisted of PBMCs, taken more than 35 days after the first yellow fever vaccination. This sequence was found in a young man who received the YFV17D yellow fever vaccine. In DNA, the CDR3 is TGTGCCAGCAGCTTAGGTCCGGGGAGCAGTGGGGAGACCCAGTACTTC. This codes for CASSLGPGSSGETQYF. The full variable domain, rest sourced from reference TRBV7-8 and TRBJ2-5, is GAGVSQSPRYKVAKRGQDVALRCDPISGHVSLFWYQQALGQGPEFLTYFQNEAQLDKSGLPSDRFFAERPEGSVSTLKIQRTQQEDSAVYLCASSLGPGSSGETQYFGPGTRLLVL.